The source of this TCR beta chain is a study of blood T cell repertoires in COVID-19 (dated by TCRdb to between 2020 and 2021). For the study in its entirety: Collaborator samples came from the United States, Italy and Spain and covered acute and convalescent phases of COVID-19. The prospective study material was composed of cDNA or gDNA derived from T cells, B-cell-depleted T cells, or PBMCs. The dataset comprised deeply sampled blood TCRbeta repertoires from subjects exposed to, actively infected with, or recovered from COVID-19. The repertoires were released in a freely available public database meant as a resource for research on the immune response to SARS-CoV-2. The samples were drawn from the first 160 participants of the ongoing ImmuneRACE study and from over a thousand subjects provided by 6 global collaborators. A de-identified subject ID, COVID-19 status, age in years and sex were almost always included in the sample metadata. HLA class I and class II types, where available, came from metadata supplied by the sample provider rather than from assay-based typing. Results the study describes overall, beyond this receptor: The amount of clinical and demographic metadata varied by source and participant and was provided uncurated.

TCRbeta CDR3 regions were amplified from genomic DNA using the immunoSEQ Assay, a bias-controlled multiplex PCR. In the paper's pipeline: The number of nucleated cells in each sample was estimated by amplification of reference gene primers within the assay. Sequence reads were collapsed and filtered to measure the absolute abundance of every unique TCRbeta CDR3 rearrangement. For each sample, productive Simpson clonality was calculated by taking the square root of Simpson's diversity index across productive rearrangements. The table comes from immuneACCESS by way of TCRdb, which keeps in-frame sequences with V and J called. Part of the clones is missing from these tables; in studies checked, under half for an unresolved V gene and the rest for unknown reasons. The D gene and trimming were derived from the DNA, and the V and J assignments and clone size from that table. Across this sample there are over 60,000 clones, with 90% seen only once. Together, the top ten hold less than 0.55% of the sample.

As regards this clone: The antigen it recognizes is unknown. There are no base qualities to consult, and no much larger clone falls within one base.

At one collaborating source in Seattle, patients were enrolled during active infection and were followed longitudinally through the course of disease. Whole blood was collected in K2EDTA tubes by collaborating institutions according to the institutions' own protocols. For TCRbeta analysis, collaborator samples were shipped as frozen whole blood, as isolated PBMCs, or as DNA extracted from either sample type. V is shortened by 6 bases, J by 4 bases, and the region joining them spans 14 bases. Based on the germline V gene, the CDR1 and CDR2 sequences are SGHTA and FQGTGA. From the cysteine up to the phenylalanine, the CDR3 has a length of 14 residues. Solely the CDR3 DNA is kept, with 42 bases framed from the first base.

This clonotype was obtained from a man aged 45-60 years with COVID-19, enrolled during active disease. The receptor chain draws on TRBV7-3 and TRBJ2-3, with the identity of the D gene unclear. The source material was peripheral blood. The nucleotide sequence reads as follows: TGTGCCAGCAGAGACCCGGCAGGTTCAGATACGCAGTATTTT. Translated, it reads CASRDPAGSDTQYF. Reference TRBV7-3 and TRBJ2-3 genes cover what lies past the CDR3, so the full variable domain is GAGVSQTPSNKVTEKGKYVELRCDPISGHTALYWYRQSLGQGPEFLIYFQGTGAADDSGLPNDRFFAVRPEGSVSTLKIQRTERGDSAVYLCASRDPAGSDTQYFGPGTRLTVL.